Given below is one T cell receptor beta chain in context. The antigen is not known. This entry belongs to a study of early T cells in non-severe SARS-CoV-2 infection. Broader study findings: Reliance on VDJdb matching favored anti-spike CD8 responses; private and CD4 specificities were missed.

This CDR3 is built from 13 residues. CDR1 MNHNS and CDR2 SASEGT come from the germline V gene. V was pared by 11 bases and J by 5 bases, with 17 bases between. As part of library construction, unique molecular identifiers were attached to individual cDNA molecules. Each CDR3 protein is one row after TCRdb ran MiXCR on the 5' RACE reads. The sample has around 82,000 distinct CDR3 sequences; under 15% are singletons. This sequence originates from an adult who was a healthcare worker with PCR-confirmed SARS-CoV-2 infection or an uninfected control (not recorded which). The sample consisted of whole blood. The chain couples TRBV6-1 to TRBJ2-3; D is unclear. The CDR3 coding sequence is TGTGCCGCCGATCCTTTCTTTGGAGATACGCAGTATTTT. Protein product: CAADPFFGDTQYF.